These 15 T cell receptor beta chains came from one sample sequenced in a study of Ad26.COV2.S vaccination and SARS-CoV-2 variants. Measured with immunoSEQ multiplex PCR; TCRdb has only the in-frame clones, and not every one. This table holds approximately 400,000 clones, about 90% found once. The sequencing here drew on peripheral blood, taken after recovery from COVID-19. Receptors were obtained from a human donor who had recovered from COVID-19.

This clone is a singleton in its sample. The rearrangement uses TRBV19 and TRBJ1-2; D is uncertain. The length of the CDR3 is 14 residues. Trimming cost V 3 bases and J 5 bases, with 13 bases left between them. Looked up from germline, CDR1 is LNHDA and CDR2 is SQIVND (reference sequence). CDR3 region: CASSMYVGWYGYTF. The CDR3 DNA follows: TGTGCCAGTAGTATGTACGTCGGTTGGTATGGCTACACCTTC.

V usage is TRBV2 and J usage is TRBJ1-2, with 10 bases aligning to TRBD1. CDR3 length: 13 amino acids. V was clipped by 8 bases and J by 2 bases; unmatched bases: 2. The V gene's germline CDR1 is SNHLY and CDR2 FYNNEI. In DNA form, the CDR3 reads TGTGCCAGCGAGACAGGGGGCAACTATGGCTACACCTTC. Protein: CASETGGNYGYTF.

This chain joins TRBV6-2 or TRBV6-3 and TRBJ2-5, with 13 positions matching TRBD2. This CDR3 comprises 15 residues. CDR1 is MNHEY and CDR2 is SVGEGT in the germline V gene. Germline trimming cut 5 bases from V and 6 bases from J; bases unmatched to any gene: 6. The CDR3 nucleotides are TGTGCCAGCAGTCCCACTAGCGGGGGGGGAAAGACCCAGTACTTC. Protein sequence: CASSPTSGGGKTQYF.

The V and J genes are TRBV13 and TRBJ2-1; D may be TRBD1 or TRBD2 (5 bases each). The CDR3 sequence is 16 residues long. CDR1 PRHDT and CDR2 FYEKMQ come from the germline V gene (reference sequence). V lost 3 bases, J lost 0 bases, and 12 bases lay in between. As DNA, the CDR3 is TGTGCCAGCAGCTTTGTTCGGGGCAGCTCCTACAATGAGCAGTTCTTC. It yields the protein CASSFVRGSSYNEQFF. The variable domain in full, with the rest retrieved from reference TRBV13 and TRBJ2-1, is AAGVIQSPRHLIKEKRETATLKCYPIPRHDTVYWYQQGPGQDPQFLISFYEKMQSDKGSIPDRFSAQQFSDYHSELNMSSLELGDSALYFCASSFVRGSSYNEQFFGPGTRLTVL.

A few counts support this clone. The CDR3 reads CASSFAGRVNYGYTF. In DNA form, the CDR3 reads TGTGCCAGCAGCTTTGCAGGCAGAGTAAACTATGGCTACACCTTC. V usage is TRBV7-9 and J usage is TRBJ1-2, with no clear D. Between the trimmed V and J ends, which lost 3 bases and 2 bases, there was a span of 13 bases. The CDR3 has 15 amino acids. CDR1 and CDR2 from the germline V gene are SEHNR and FQNEAQ (reference sequence).

J is TRBJ2-1 and V is TRBV7-2; D is possibly TRBD1 or TRBD2 (5 bases each). Looked up from germline, CDR1 is SGHTA and CDR2 is FQGNSA. The CDR3 covers 13 residues. The V end was cut by 11 bases, the J end by 10 bases, with 21 bases between. The CDR3 nucleotides are TGTGCCTCCAACTCCGGGACGACGTTAGAGCAGTTCTTC. Amino acid sequence: CASNSGTTLEQFF. The full variable domain, its missing parts supplied by reference TRBV7-2 and TRBJ2-1, is GAGVSQSPSNKVTEKGKDVELRCDPISGHTALYWYRQSLGQGLEFLIYFQGNSAPDKSGLPSDRFSAERTGGSVSTLTIQRTQQEDSAVYLCASNSGTTLEQFFGPGTRLTVL.

The chain combines TRBV5-4 with TRBJ2-6; D may correspond to TRBD1 or TRBD2 (5 bases each). CDR1 SGHNT and CDR2 YYREEE come from the germline V gene (reference sequence). This CDR3 is 18 amino acids long. The V end was cut by 0 bases, the J end by 0 bases, with 13 bases between. CDR3 protein: CASSLAGTALSGANVLTF. The CDR3, as DNA: TGTGCCAGCAGCTTGGCCGGGACGGCCCTCTCTGGGGCCAACGTCCTGACTTTC.

V and J are TRBV7-9 and TRBJ1-1; no firm D call. V lost 10 bases and J lost 1, with 10 bases in between. From germline, CDR1 is SEHNR and CDR2 FQNEAQ (reference sequence). This CDR3 contains 12 residues. CDR3 coding DNA: TGTGCCACCACATCGGGGAACACTGAAGCTTTCTTT. Translated: CATTSGNTEAFF. Combining the CDR3 with reference TRBV7-9 and TRBJ1-1 gives the whole variable domain DTGVSQNPRHKITKRGQNVTFRCDPISEHNRLYWYRQTLGQGPEFLTYFQNEAQLEKSRLLSDRFSAERPKGSFSTLEIQRTEQGDSAMYLCATTSGNTEAFFGQGTRLTVV.

V is TRBV9 and J is TRBJ2-2, with 8 bases lining up with TRBD2. V shed 0 bases, J shed 3 bases, and the junction held 4 bases outside the gene matches. Germline CDR1 reads SGDLS; CDR2 reads YYNGEE. This CDR3 spans 16 amino acids. The CDR3 sequence is CASSVAGGAYTGELFF. The CDR3 coding sequence is TGTGCCAGCAGCGTAGCCGGGGGGGCCTACACCGGGGAGCTGTTTTTT.

DNA for the CDR3: TGTGCCAGCGGCTCCCCGGGCAGGGACAATGAGCAGTTCTTC. Protein: CASGSPGRDNEQFF. This chain uses TRBV27 with TRBJ2-1; weak D call: TRBD1 (5 bases). V dropped 8 bases and J dropped 5 bases, with 16 bases sitting between them. The length of the CDR3 is 14 residues. From germline, CDR1 is MNHEY and CDR2 SMNVEV (reference sequence).

The CDR3 sequence is CATSGQTQGVGTDTQYF. As DNA, the CDR3 is TGTGCCACCAGTGGCCAAACACAGGGGGTGGGCACAGATACGCAGTATTTT. The gene calls are TRBV24-1 and TRBJ2-3; TRBD1 aligns across 8 bases. Germline V gives CDR1 KGHDR, CDR2 SFDVKD. V gave up 5 bases and J gave up 1 base; unmatched junction bases: 10. CDR3 length: 17 residues.

Here the CDR3 reads CASSLWASSYEQYF. CDR3 sequence (DNA): TGTGCCAGCAGCTTATGGGCGTCTTCCTACGAGCAGTACTTC. The chain recombines TRBV13 with TRBJ2-7; D is unresolved. Looked up from germline, CDR1 is PRHDT and CDR2 is FYEKMQ (reference sequence). This CDR3 is 14 amino acids long. V was pared by 2 bases and J by 1 base, with 9 bases between.

The chain employs TRBV29-1 and TRBJ1-2; the match to TRBD1 covers 7 bases. The CDR3 is 17 residues long. V dropped 6 bases and J dropped 2; count of bases not matched to a gene: 18. The germline V gene encodes CDR1 SQVTM and CDR2 ANQGSEA. In DNA form, the CDR3 reads TGCAGCGTCCCAACCCTAGACCCCGACAGGGAGAACTATGGCTACACCTTC. It is translated as CSVPTLDPDRENYGYTF.

The chain carries TRBV5-8 and TRBJ2-2; the match to TRBD1 covers 10 bases. This CDR3 has 17 residues. V dropped 4 bases and J dropped 4; count of bases not matched to a gene: 10. Germline CDR1 is SGHTS and CDR2 is YDEGEE. CDR3 nucleotides: TGTGCCAGCAGCCAAAAGTACCGGGACAGGGGCACCGGGGAGCTGTTTTTT. It translates to CASSQKYRDRGTGELFF.

The chain joins TRBV6-5 to TRBJ1-3; D call uncertain. CDR1 and CDR2 from the germline V gene are MNHEY and SVGAGI. The CDR3 extends over 14 amino acids. V dropped 6 bases and J dropped 0 bases, with 9 bases sitting between them. The DNA of the CDR3 is TGTGCCAGCAGGCCCGGGATCTCTGGAAACACCATATATTTT. Protein: CASRPGISGNTIYF.